These T cell receptor beta chains were read from a single sample in a study of identical twins. One entry per CDR3 protein, called by TCRdb with MiXCR from the 5' RACE reads. The sample consists of hundreds of thousands of distinct CDR3 sequences, under 9% of them appearing once. Separately, the same data were catalogued under a study of yellow fever vaccine responses in identical twins.

What was sequenced was memory (CD45RO+) T cells sorted from blood. Source of these receptors: a woman under 30 in good health. Both conserved end residues are part of each CDR3. A D gene is named only where the DNA matches it firmly. Size values are once, few and many counts, or a class for expanded clones, and some rows have none.

cdr3_aa | cdr3_nt | j_call | d_call | v_call | clone_size
CASSEPGDRGKREGYPKTQYF | TGTGCCAGCAGTGAACCCGGCGACAGGGGTAAACGGGAGGGGTACCCTAAGACCCAGTACTTC | TRBJ2-5 | - | TRBV25-1 | -
CASAGDRGSYEQYF | TGTGCCTCAGCAGGGGACAGAGGCTCCTACGAGCAGTACTTC | TRBJ2-7 | TRBD1 | TRBV10-3 | -
CATEGGGQGIRTF | TGTGCCACCGAGGGCGGAGGACAGGGCATTAGAACCTTC | TRBJ1-2 | TRBD1 | TRBV15 | many
CASSQGVDGNQPQHF | TGTGCCAGCAGCCAAGGGGTTGACGGCAATCAGCCCCAGCATTTT | TRBJ1-5 | - | TRBV3-1 | many
CASSGAGWNTGELFF | TGTGCCAGCAGTGGGGCGGGTTGGAACACCGGGGAGCTGTTTTTT | TRBJ2-2 | - | TRBV3-1 | many
CASSLLGQGFVGTEAFF | TGCGCCAGCAGCCTCCTGGGACAGGGATTCGTCGGCACTGAAGCTTTCTTT | TRBJ1-1 | TRBD1 | TRBV4-1 | many
CASSATGKALQAGETQYF | TGTGCCAGCAGCGCCACAGGGAAGGCATTGCAGGCAGGAGAGACCCAGTACTTC | TRBJ2-5 | - | TRBV11-1 | -
CASSLGGDYGYTF | TGTGCCAGCAGCTTAGGGGGGGACTATGGCTACACCTTC | TRBJ1-2 | - | TRBV7-2 | many
CASSPDSGRLGQPQHF | TGTGCCAGCAGTCCCGACAGTGGGCGGCTTGGTCAGCCCCAGCATTTT | TRBJ1-5 | - | TRBV6-1 | few
CASSPPRGGSNTGELFF | TGTGCCAGCTCACCCCCCAGAGGAGGGTCGAACACCGGGGAGCTGTTTTTT | TRBJ2-2 | - | TRBV18 | -
CASSNRGNNEQFF | TGTGCCAGCAGCAACAGGGGAAACAATGAGCAGTTCTTC | TRBJ2-1 | - | TRBV21-1 | -
CCGGRTGGFYEQYF | TGCTGTGGGGGGCGGACAGGGGGCTTCTACGAGCAGTACTTC | TRBJ2-7 | TRBD1 | TRBV20-1 | -
CATRTGVGNQPQHF | TGCGCCACCAGGACAGGGGTTGGCAATCAGCCCCAGCATTTT | TRBJ1-5 | TRBD1 | TRBV10-2 | few
CASSLLGDQPQHF | TGTGCCAGCAGTTTATTAGGGGATCAGCCCCAGCATTTT | TRBJ1-5 | - | TRBV12-3/TRBV12-4 | many
CASSFLLAGDNEQFF | TGCGCCAGCAGCTTTTTACTAGCGGGGGACAATGAGCAGTTCTTC | TRBJ2-1 | TRBD2 | TRBV5-1 | few
CASSGALAENTGELFF | TGTGCCAGCAGTGGGGCTTTGGCAGAGAACACCGGGGAGCTGTTTTTT | TRBJ2-2 | - | TRBV2 | few
CASSFGQPQETQYF | TGCGCCAGCAGCTTTGGACAGCCACAAGAGACCCAGTACTTC | TRBJ2-5 | - | TRBV5-1 | many